A single sample gave rise to the 29 T cell receptor beta chains below, sequenced in a study of blood T cell repertoires in COVID-19. The data were produced by immunoSEQ multiplex PCR, yet TCRdb's version contains in-frame clones alone and is incomplete. The sample holds tens of thousands of clones; around 88% are singletons and the top ten take roughly 9%. Sequencing was done on a sample of peripheral blood. These receptors all stem from a human donor with active COVID-19. The donor label of this sample is uncertain.

V is TRBV4-2 and J is TRBJ1-1; 12 bases line up with TRBD1. V shed 1 base, J shed 2 bases, and the junction held 8 bases outside the gene matches. Germline V gives CDR1 LGHNA, CDR2 YNFKEQ. CDR3 length: 18 residues. The CDR3 DNA sequence: TGTGCCAGCAGCCAAGTCGGGACAGGGGGCGACTACAACACTGAAGCTTTCTTT. Protein: CASSQVGTGGDYNTEAFF.

The chain links TRBV7-2 to TRBJ1-5; 8 bases map to TRBD1. Trimming at V came to 1 base and at J to 7 bases, leaving 9 bases not matched to a gene. Germline V gene sequence: CDR1 SGHTA, CDR2 FQGNSA. This CDR3 is 16 amino acids long. The CDR3 here is CASSLETGGFGQPQHF. The CDR3 DNA reads TGTGCCAGCAGCTTAGAAACAGGGGGTTTTGGACAGCCCCAGCATTTT.

This chain links TRBV5-1 with TRBJ2-5; 12 bases are a match to TRBD2. The CDR3 runs to 19 residues. Germline CDR1 and CDR2: SGHRS and YFSETQ. The V gene end was trimmed by 4 bases and the J gene end by 2 bases; junction bases not matched to a gene: 15. The CDR3 loop reads CASSHNLPRLAGDQETQYF. The CDR3 DNA reads TGCGCCAGCAGCCACAACCTACCAAGACTAGCGGGAGATCAAGAGACCCAGTACTTC.

This chain connects TRBV28 to TRBJ2-1; possible D gene TRBD2, 7 bases. The germline V gene encodes CDR1 MDHEN and CDR2 SYDVKM. V dropped 8 bases and J dropped 8 bases, with 19 bases sitting between them. This CDR3 spans 14 amino acids. In DNA, the CDR3 is TGTGCCAGCCAGATGGGGGGGCGCCTATATGAGCAGTTCTTC. Amino acids: CASQMGGRLYEQFF.

This clone was detected only once. V usage is TRBV3-1 (or the pseudogene TRBV3-2) and J usage is TRBJ2-2; 7 bases fit TRBD2. Germline V CDR1 and CDR2: LGHDT, YNNKEL (reference sequence). The CDR3 runs 18 residues. J lost 4 bases, V lost 4 bases, and 15 bases had no gene match. The CDR3 here is CASSPHPSGGGVTGELFF. Written as DNA, the CDR3 is TGTGCCAGCAGCCCCCACCCTAGCGGCGGTGGGGTCACCGGGGAGCTGTTTTTT.

This chain uses TRBV30 with TRBJ1-6, with a possible D match to TRBD1 (5 bases). In germline, CDR1 is GTSNPN, CDR2 SVGIG (reference sequence). CDR3 length: 13 amino acids. The V end lost 5 bases, the J end lost 7 bases, and 12 bases lay between the germline ends. Written as DNA, the CDR3 is TGTGCCTGGGAGGGACTTAGAAATTCACCCCTCCACTTT. It is translated as CAWEGLRNSPLHF.

The gene calls are TRBV7-2 and TRBJ2-5; D is ambiguous. CDR1 and CDR2 (germline): SGHTA, FQGNSA. This CDR3 contains 15 residues. The germline V and J ends were trimmed by 0 bases and 1 base, with 9 bases remaining between them. This CDR3 reads CASSLAADGQETQYF. The CDR3 DNA sequence: TGTGCCAGCAGCTTAGCGGCGGATGGCCAAGAGACCCAGTACTTC. Complete variable domain (other parts from reference TRBV7-2 and TRBJ2-5): GAGVSQSPSNKVTEKGKDVELRCDPISGHTALYWYRQSLGQGLEFLIYFQGNSAPDKSGLPSDRFSAERTGGSVSTLTIQRTQQEDSAVYLCASSLAADGQETQYFGPGTRLLVL.

This clone was recorded only once. V gene TRBV10-3 combines with J gene TRBJ2-3; D might be TRBD2 (6 bases). V lost 4 bases, J lost 0 bases, and 14 bases lay in between. The length of the CDR3 is 16 residues. Germline values: CDR1 ENHRY, CDR2 SYGVKD. The CDR3, as DNA: TGTGCCATCAGTGTCTTAGCGGATACTAGCACAGATACGCAGTATTTT. It specifies CAISVLADTSTDTQYF.

The chain employs TRBV27 and TRBJ2-7; 8 bases fit TRBD2. Germline lookup yields CDR1 MNHEY and CDR2 SMNVEV (reference sequence). V was pared by 4 bases and J by 1 base, with 9 bases of the junction left unmatched. This CDR3 is 16 amino acids long. For the CDR3, the DNA is TGTGCCAGCAGTTCAGCGGGGGTCGTGGGTTCCTACGAGCAGTACTTC. Residues: CASSSAGVVGSYEQYF.

The rearrangement uses TRBV6-5 and TRBJ2-7, with D perhaps TRBD2 (5 bases). The CDR3 consists of 14 residues. In germline, CDR1 is MNHEY, CDR2 SVGAGI. Trimming left V 7 bases short and J 0 bases short, with 13 bases between. The CDR3 DNA reads as TGTGCCAGCACCCGAGCTCGGGGCTCCTACGAGCAGTACTTC. Amino acids: CASTRARGSYEQYF.

About this clone itself: Other DNA sequences in this sample translate to the same CDR3. The chain employs TRBV5-6 and TRBJ2-7, with TRBD1 matching over 7 bases. V shed 0 bases and J 2 bases; nucleotides not matched to a gene: 2. The CDR3 runs to 14 residues. The germline V gene encodes CDR1 SGHDT and CDR2 YYEEEE. For the CDR3, the DNA is TGTGCCAGCAGCTTGGGTCAGGGGGCCTACGAGCAGTACTTC. This gives the protein CASSLGQGAYEQYF.

This rearrangement joins TRBV9 to TRBJ2-6; 8 bases are a match to TRBD1. The V segment lost 3 bases and the J segment 0 bases; nucleotides outside the gene matches: 5. The CDR3 has 17 amino acids. The V gene's germline CDR1 is SGDLS and CDR2 YYNGEE. The CDR3 loop is CASSATGATSGANVLTF. In nucleotides, the CDR3 is TGTGCCAGCAGCGCGACAGGGGCAACCTCTGGGGCCAACGTCCTGACTTTC.

The rearrangement links TRBV7-2 to TRBJ2-7; weak D call: TRBD1 (5 bases). This CDR3 region has 16 residues. Germline assignment: CDR1 SGHTA and CDR2 FQGNSA. V was shortened by 5 bases and J by 3 bases, with 20 bases between the two germline ends. The CDR3 DNA reads TGTGCCAGCAGCCCCCCCCCACAGGTCCGCGGCTACGAGCAGTACTTC. Encoded protein: CASSPPPQVRGYEQYF.

The chain carries TRBV5-4 and TRBJ2-5, with 10 bases that match TRBD1. The CDR3 totals 15 residues. With V trimmed by 0 bases and J by 4 bases, 3 bases remained unmatched. Per germline, CDR1 SGHNT and CDR2 YYREEE (reference sequence). In DNA, the CDR3 is TGTGCCAGCAGCTTGGTGGGACAGGGGAGAGAGACCCAGTACTTC. This sequence encodes CASSLVGQGRETQYF.

The chain employs TRBV4-2 and TRBJ2-7; TRBD2 aligns across 10 bases. The germline CDR1 and CDR2 sequences are LGHNA and YNFKEQ. V lost 4 bases, J lost 2 bases, and 11 bases stayed unmatched. There are 17 residues in the CDR3. Here the CDR3 reads CASSPRGRTSGTYEQYF. In DNA, the CDR3 is TGTGCCAGCAGCCCGAGGGGTCGGACTAGCGGCACCTACGAGCAGTACTTC.

The chain carries TRBV27 and TRBJ2-5; perhaps TRBD1 as D (6 bases). V was pared by 0 bases and J by 9 bases, with 14 bases between. The CDR3 consists of 14 residues. The germline V gene encodes CDR1 MNHEY and CDR2 SMNVEV (reference sequence). The CDR3 sequence is CASSLSPTGNPQYF. The CDR3 DNA sequence: TGTGCCAGCAGTTTATCGCCTACAGGGAACCCCCAGTACTTC.

The V and J genes are TRBV5-1 and TRBJ2-1; no clear D. The CDR3 runs 13 residues. The V gene's germline CDR1 is SGHRS and CDR2 YFSETQ. V dropped 1 base and J dropped 7 bases, with 9 bases sitting between them. The CDR3 sequence: CASSLNGGNEQFF. The CDR3 DNA follows: TGCGCCAGCAGCTTGAACGGCGGAAATGAGCAGTTCTTC.

The rearrangement joins TRBV5-4 to TRBJ2-7; 9 bases line up with TRBD2. Germline lookup yields CDR1 SGHNT and CDR2 YYREEE (reference sequence). The CDR3 consists of 15 residues. CDR3 sequence reads: CAGGSSGSVRDEQYF. In DNA form, the CDR3 reads TGTGCAGGCGGTAGTAGCGGGAGTGTAAGGGACGAGCAGTACTTC.

The chain links TRBV6-5 to TRBJ2-2; D might be TRBD2 (6 bases). Deletions cut 4 bases from V and 0 bases from J, with 12 bases between. The CDR3 contains 16 residues. The germline V gene has CDR1 MNHEY and CDR2 SVGAGI. The CDR3 sequence is CASSSPGGTNTGELFF. DNA of the CDR3: TGTGCCAGCAGTTCTCCAGGCGGGACGAACACCGGGGAGCTGTTTTTT.

The chain employs TRBV6-5 and TRBJ1-3; D unclear. This CDR3 is built from 13 residues. The germline V and J ends were trimmed by 8 bases and 0 bases, with 8 bases remaining between them. Germline V gene lookup returns CDR1 MNHEY and CDR2 SVGAGI. CDR3 in amino acids: CASLESSGNTIYF. The CDR3 nucleotides are TGTGCCAGCTTAGAGAGCTCTGGAAACACCATATATTTT.

The gene calls are TRBV28 and TRBJ2-1; 9 bases are shared with TRBD2. V was clipped by 2 bases and J by 0 bases; unmatched bases: 5. The CDR3 length is 17 residues. The germline V gene encodes CDR1 MDHEN and CDR2 SYDVKM. CDR3 protein: CASSLIAGEVSYNEQFF. CDR3 DNA: TGTGCCAGCAGTTTAATAGCGGGAGAAGTCTCCTACAATGAGCAGTTCTTC.

The gene calls are TRBV4-2 and TRBJ1-1; tentatively, D is TRBD1 (6 bases). V was clipped by 2 bases and J by 8 bases, with 6 bases between them. CDR3 length: 11 amino acids. Germline-derived CDR1 and CDR2 are LGHNA and YNFKEQ. In DNA, the CDR3 is TGTGCCAGCAGCCAACAGGGGGAAGCTTTCTTT. Protein sequence: CASSQQGEAFF.

The chain has TRBV28 and TRBJ2-1; the D gene is possibly TRBD2 (6 bases). V lost 5 bases to trimming and J lost 3 bases, with 14 bases between them. This CDR3 is 15 amino acids long. Germline V gene sequence: CDR1 MDHEN, CDR2 SYDVKM. CDR3 nucleotides: TGTGCCAGCAGTCCCCTCCGGCGGGACTACAATGAGCAGTTCTTC. It translates to CASSPLRRDYNEQFF. The variable domain in full, with the rest retrieved from reference TRBV28 and TRBJ2-1, is DVKVTQSSRYLVKRTGEKVFLECVQDMDHENMFWYRQDPGLGLRLIYFSYDVKMKEKGDIPEGYSVSREKKERFSLILESASTNQTSMYLCASSPLRRDYNEQFFGPGTRLTVL.

The V gene is TRBV7-6, the J gene TRBJ2-1, with D unclear. Trimming stripped 2 bases from V and 7 bases from J, with 21 bases between. The germline gives CDR1 SGHVS, CDR2 FNYEAQ. The CDR3 totals 17 residues. CDR3 residues: CASSLFADRRRSNEQFF. The DNA of the CDR3 is TGTGCCAGCAGCTTATTCGCCGACCGGCGGCGAAGTAATGAGCAGTTCTTC.

V usage is TRBV13 and J usage is TRBJ2-1; 10 bases match TRBD2. CDR1 is PRHDT and CDR2 is FYEKMQ in the germline V gene (reference sequence). Trimming took 0 bases from V and 9 from J; bases not matched to a gene: 11. CDR3 length: 17 amino acids. The DNA of the CDR3 is TGTGCCAGCAGCTTAGGTGGTGCTAGCGGGAGCTCGGGTGAGCAGTTCTTC. Encoded protein: CASSLGGASGSSGEQFF.

The J gene is TRBJ2-5, the V gene TRBV10-3; weak D call: TRBD2 (6 bases). Germline CDR1 ENHRY, CDR2 SYGVKD. Trimming cost V 0 bases and J 4 bases, with 9 bases left between them. CDR3 size: 14 residues. This chain's CDR3 is CAISESRGGETQYF. In DNA form, the CDR3 reads TGTGCCATCAGTGAGTCCCGGGGAGGAGAGACCCAGTACTTC.

J is TRBJ2-7 and V is TRBV3-1 (or the pseudogene TRBV3-2), with D maybe TRBD1 (6 bases). The CDR3 is 15 amino acids. From germline, CDR1 is LGHDT and CDR2 YNNKEL (reference sequence). Deletions cut 0 bases from V and 6 bases from J, with 15 bases between. CDR3 nucleotides: TGTGCCAGCAGCCAAGAAACAGGGCCGACTTTCGAGCAGTACTTC. Translated, it gives CASSQETGPTFEQYF.

The V gene is TRBV30, the J gene TRBJ2-3, with a possible D match to TRBD2 (6 bases). V lost 5 bases and J 2 bases, leaving 14 bases between the germline ends. CDR1 and CDR2 from the germline V gene are GTSNPN and SVGIG (reference sequence). The CDR3 covers 14 residues. The CDR3 is CAWVRDFITDTQYF. The CDR3 DNA sequence: TGTGCCTGGGTCCGGGACTTCATCACAGATACGCAGTATTTT.

This rearrangement joins TRBV3-1 (or the pseudogene TRBV3-2) to TRBJ2-1; 8 nucleotides agree with TRBD2. V dropped 3 bases and J dropped 13; count of bases not matched to a gene: 5. Germline loops: CDR1 LGHDT, CDR2 YNNKEL (reference sequence). This CDR3 contains 12 residues. The CDR3 region is CASSHEGTSQFF. The DNA for the CDR3 is TGTGCCAGCAGCCACGAGGGGACTAGTCAGTTCTTC.